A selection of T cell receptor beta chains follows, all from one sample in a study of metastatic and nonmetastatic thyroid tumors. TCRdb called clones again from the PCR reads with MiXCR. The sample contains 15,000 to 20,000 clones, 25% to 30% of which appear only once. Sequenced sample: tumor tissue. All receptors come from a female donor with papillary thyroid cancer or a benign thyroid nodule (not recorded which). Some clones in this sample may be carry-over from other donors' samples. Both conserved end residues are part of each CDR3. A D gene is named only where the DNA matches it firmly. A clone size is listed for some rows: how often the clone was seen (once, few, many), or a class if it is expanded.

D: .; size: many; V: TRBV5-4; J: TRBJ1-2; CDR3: CASRPGPGGYGYTF; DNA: TGTGCCAGCAGACCGGGACCGGGAGGGTATGGCTACACCTTC
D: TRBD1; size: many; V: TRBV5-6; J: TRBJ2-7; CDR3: CASSPGTGQSYEQYF; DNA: TGTGCCAGCAGCCCCGGGACAGGGCAGTCCTACGAGCAGTACTTC
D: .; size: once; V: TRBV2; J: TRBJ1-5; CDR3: CASGIPGNNQPQHF; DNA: TGTGCCAGCGGCATCCCAGGCAACAATCAGCCCCAGCATTTT
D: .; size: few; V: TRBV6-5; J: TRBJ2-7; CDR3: CASRPTAQSYEQYF; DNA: TGTGCCAGCAGACCTACAGCACAGTCCTACGAGCAGTACTTC
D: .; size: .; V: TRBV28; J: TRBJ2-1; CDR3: CASSLDGSYNEQFF; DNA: TGTGCCAGCAGTTTGGACGGCTCCTACAATGAGCAGTTCTTC
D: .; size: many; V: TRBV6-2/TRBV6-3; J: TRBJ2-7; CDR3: CASSLPGREQYF; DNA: TGTGCCAGCAGTCTCCCGGGGCGAGAGCAGTACTTC
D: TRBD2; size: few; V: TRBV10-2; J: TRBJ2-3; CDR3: CASRGLAGPSTDTQYF; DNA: TGCGCCAGCAGGGGACTAGCCGGACCTAGCACAGATACGCAGTATTTT
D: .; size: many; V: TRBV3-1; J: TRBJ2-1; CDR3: CASSQDEREQFF; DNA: TGTGCCAGCAGCCAAGATGAGCGGGAGCAGTTCTTC
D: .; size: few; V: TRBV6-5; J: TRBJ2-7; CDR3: CASSYVPGEVLHEQYF; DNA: TGTGCCAGCAGTTATGTACCAGGGGAGGTCTTACACGAGCAGTACTTC
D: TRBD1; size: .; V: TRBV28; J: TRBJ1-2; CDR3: CASSLTGVAYGYTF; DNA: TGTGCCAGCAGTTTAACAGGGGTGGCCTATGGCTACACCTTC
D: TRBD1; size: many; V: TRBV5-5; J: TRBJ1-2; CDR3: CASSVGTGVHYGYTF; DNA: TGTGCCAGCAGCGTTGGGACAGGGGTACACTATGGCTACACCTTC
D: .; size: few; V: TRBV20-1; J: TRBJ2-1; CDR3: CSARDGVGNEQFF; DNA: TGCAGTGCTAGAGATGGGGTAGGGAATGAGCAGTTCTTC
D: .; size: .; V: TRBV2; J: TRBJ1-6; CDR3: CASSDPYSPLHF; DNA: TGTGCCAGCAGTGACCCTTATTCACCCCTCCACTTT
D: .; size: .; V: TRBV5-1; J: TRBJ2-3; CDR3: CASSLGALTDTQYF; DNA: TGCGCCAGCAGCTTGGGAGCCCTCACAGATACGCAGTATTTT
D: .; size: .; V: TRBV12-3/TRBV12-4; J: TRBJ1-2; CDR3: CASSWGRGGGYTF; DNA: TGTGCCAGCAGTTGGGGCAGGGGAGGTGGCTACACCTTC
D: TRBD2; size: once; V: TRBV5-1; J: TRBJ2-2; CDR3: CASSPSGENTGELFF; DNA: TGCGCCAGCAGCCCTAGCGGAGAGAACACCGGGGAGCTGTTTTTT
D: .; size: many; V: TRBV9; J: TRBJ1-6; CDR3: CASSVRGEDSPLHF; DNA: TGTGCCAGCAGCGTAAGGGGGGAGGATTCACCCCTCCACTTT
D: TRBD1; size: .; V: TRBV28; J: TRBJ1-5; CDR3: CASERRDSLSNQPQHF; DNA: TGTGCCAGTGAAAGAAGGGACAGTCTTAGCAATCAGCCCCAGCATTTT
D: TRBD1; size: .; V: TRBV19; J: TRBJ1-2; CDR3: CASSGRQGWTF; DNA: TGTGCCAGTAGTGGCCGACAGGGGTGGACCTTC
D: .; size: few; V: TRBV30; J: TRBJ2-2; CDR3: CAWSVLNFANTGELFF; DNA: TGTGCCTGGAGTGTACTAAATTTCGCGAACACCGGGGAGCTGTTTTTT
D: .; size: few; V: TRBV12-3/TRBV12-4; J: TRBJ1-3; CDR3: CASSTGELLRGNTIYF; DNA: TGTGCCAGCAGCACGGGAGAGCTATTACGGGGAAACACCATATATTTT
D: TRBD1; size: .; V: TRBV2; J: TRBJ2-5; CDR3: CASSEGAGGGETQYF; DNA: TGTGCCAGCAGTGAAGGTGCAGGGGGCGGAGAGACCCAGTACTTC
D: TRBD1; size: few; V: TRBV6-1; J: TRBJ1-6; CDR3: CASRGGTGGNNSPLHF; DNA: TGTGCCAGCAGGGGGGGGACAGGGGGTAATAATTCACCCCTCCACTTT
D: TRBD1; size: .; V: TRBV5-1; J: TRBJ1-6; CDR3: CASSLGDRVNSPLHF; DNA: TGCGCCAGCAGCTTGGGGGACAGGGTGAATTCACCCCTCCACTTT
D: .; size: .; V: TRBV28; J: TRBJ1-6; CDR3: CASSSGRTRSPLHF; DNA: TGTGCCAGCAGTTCCGGGAGAACCAGGTCACCCCTCCACTTT
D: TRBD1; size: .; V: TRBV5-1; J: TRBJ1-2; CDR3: CASSLAMGQGALDYGYTF; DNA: TGCGCCAGCAGCTTGGCCATGGGACAGGGGGCTCTAGATTATGGCTACACCTTC
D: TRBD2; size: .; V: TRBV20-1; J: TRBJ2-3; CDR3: CSATPGRRDYTDTQYF; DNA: TGCAGTGCCACTCCGGGAAGGCGGGACTACACAGATACGCAGTATTTT
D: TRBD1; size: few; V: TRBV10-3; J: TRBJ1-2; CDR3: CAISRSTGNHYGYTF; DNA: TGTGCCATCAGTAGATCGACAGGGAATCACTATGGCTACACCTTC
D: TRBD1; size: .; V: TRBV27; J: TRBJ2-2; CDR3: CASSRTGGLGGTWELFF; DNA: TGTGCCAGCAGCAGAACAGGGGGCTTGGGGGGCACCTGGGAGCTGTTTTTT
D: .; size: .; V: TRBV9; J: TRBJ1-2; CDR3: CASSPPPGRQIMPAGYTF; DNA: TGTGCCAGCAGCCCGCCTCCCGGACGCCAGATTATGCCAGCTGGCTACACCTTC
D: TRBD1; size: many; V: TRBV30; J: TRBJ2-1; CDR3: CAWSVSGQVYNEQFF; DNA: TGTGCCTGGAGTGTATCTGGACAGGTCTACAATGAGCAGTTCTTC
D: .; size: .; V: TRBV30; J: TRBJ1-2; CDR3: CAWRPPGGYGYTF; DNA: TGTGCCTGGAGACCCCCTGGGGGCTATGGCTACACCTTC
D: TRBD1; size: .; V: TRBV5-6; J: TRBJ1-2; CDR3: CASSGDGTGGYGYTF; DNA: TGTGCCAGCAGCGGGGACGGGACAGGGGGTTATGGCTACACCTTC
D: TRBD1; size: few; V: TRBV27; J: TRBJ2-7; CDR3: CASSTDPTGANSYEQYF; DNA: TGTGCCAGCAGTACCGACCCTACAGGGGCGAACTCCTACGAGCAGTACTTC
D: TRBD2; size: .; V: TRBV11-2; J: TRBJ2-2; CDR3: CASSPWGPGLAGTGELFF; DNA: TGTGCCAGCAGCCCTTGGGGCCCGGGACTAGCGGGGACCGGGGAGCTGTTTTTT
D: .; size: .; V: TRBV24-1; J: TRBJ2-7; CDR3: CATTDSGSRSYEQYF; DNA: TGTGCCACCACAGATAGCGGTAGCCGATCCTACGAGCAGTACTTC
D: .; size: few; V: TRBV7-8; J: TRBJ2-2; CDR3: CASSHPGGEDTGELFF; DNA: TGTGCCAGCAGCCACCCCGGGGGAGAGGACACCGGGGAGCTGTTTTTT
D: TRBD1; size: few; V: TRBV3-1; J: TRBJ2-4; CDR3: CASSPGGTNIQYF; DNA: TGTGCCAGCAGCCCAGGGGGCACAAACATTCAGTACTTC
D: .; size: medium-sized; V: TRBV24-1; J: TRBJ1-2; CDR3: CATSDNGLSYGYTF; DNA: TGTGCCACCAGTGATAACGGACTGTCCTATGGCTACACCTTC